The 28 T cell receptor beta chains listed next were all sequenced from one sample in a study of post-analysis software for immune sequencing data. General study results and limits: Roughly 5 TRBV segments, TRBV5-6, TRBV5-1 and TRBV20-1 among them, were found more frequent in patients than controls.

Which antigens these TCRs recognize remains unknown. Prepared TCR beta cDNA libraries contained unique molecular identifiers. TCRdb called the PCR reads again in MiXCR, with one record for every CDR3 protein. The table records approximately 730,000 distinct CDR3 sequences, roughly 50% of them present only once. Material: blood. The source is a girl between 10 and 17 years old with multiple sclerosis.

The J gene is TRBJ2-7, the V gene TRBV2; D not certain. Germline V gene sequence: CDR1 SNHLY, CDR2 FYNNEI. V lost 5 bases and J 3 bases, leaving 11 bases between the germline ends. The CDR3 runs 13 residues. This chain's CDR3 is CASSPNNRYEQYF. The CDR3 DNA reads TGTGCCAGCAGTCCCAATAACCGCTACGAGCAGTACTTC. The variable domain in full, with the rest retrieved from reference TRBV2 and TRBJ2-7, is EPEVTQTPSHQVTQMGQEVILRCVPISNHLYFYWYRQILGQKVEFLVSFYNNEISEKSEIFDDQFSVERPDGSNFTLKIRSTKLEDSAMYFCASSPNNRYEQYFGPGTRLTVT.

V and J are TRBV9 and TRBJ1-2; the D is unclear. The CDR3 consists of 15 residues. Germline V gene lookup returns CDR1 SGDLS and CDR2 YYNGEE. With 3 bases removed from V and 2 bases from J, the gap between germline ends came to 14 bases. CDR3 loop: CASSAGPAGNYGYTF. CDR3 nucleotide sequence: TGTGCCAGCAGCGCCGGACCGGCGGGAAACTATGGCTACACCTTC.

The sample holds a few counts of this clonotype. Sequence at one end of the junction differs from germline and may be a read error. The chain couples TRBV12-3 or TRBV12-4 to TRBJ1-1; no reliable D call. This CDR3 comprises 14 residues. CDR3 residues: CASSLVSENTEAFF. CDR3 DNA: TGTGCCAGCAGTTTAGTTTCGGAGAACACTGAAGCTTTTTTT.

The J gene is TRBJ1-1, the V gene TRBV12-3 or TRBV12-4; 9 nucleotides align to TRBD1. The CDR3 extends over 16 amino acids. Trimming cost V 4 bases and J 0 bases; bases outside gene matches: 6. The CDR3 bases are TGTGCCAGCAGTTCGGACAGGGGTAAAGTGAACACTGAAGCTTTCTTT. Protein sequence: CASSSDRGKVNTEAFF.

This clonotype was counted only a few times. The rearrangement links TRBV28 to TRBJ2-3, with TRBD2 identical over 9 bases. V trimming: 10 bases; J trimming: 5 bases; junction bases outside the gene matches: 13. In germline, CDR1 is MDHEN, CDR2 SYDVKM. The CDR3 spans 15 residues. The CDR3 sequence is CAIAGSGRPGDTQYF. The CDR3 DNA is TGTGCCATCGCCGGAAGCGGGAGGCCGGGAGATACGCAGTATTTT.

This clonotype was seen only once. V is TRBV27 and J is TRBJ1-2, with 7 bases aligning to TRBD1. Germline CDR1 MNHEY, CDR2 SMNVEV (reference sequence). The CDR3 has 16 amino acids. The junction had 8 bases not matched to a gene; V was cut back by 0 bases and J by 4 bases. CDR3 in amino acids: CASSLSLTGRSYGYTF. The CDR3, as DNA: TGTGCCAGCAGTTTATCCCTGACAGGGCGCAGCTATGGCTACACCTTC.

The V and J genes are TRBV3-1 and TRBJ2-5; D possibly corresponds to TRBD1 (5 bases). The J call is in doubt because the DNA end fits TRBJ2-7 better. This CDR3 spans 14 amino acids. Germline loops: CDR1 LGHDT, CDR2 YNNKEL (reference sequence). CDR3 coding DNA: TGTGCCAGCAGCCAAGAGGCGACAGACTACGAGCAGTACTTC. Translation: CASSQEATDYEQYF.

This clonotype was counted only a few times. The chain is built from TRBV29-1 and TRBJ2-1, with 10 bases aligning to TRBD2. The CDR3 is 14 amino acids. The germline CDR1 and CDR2 sequences are SQVTM and ANQGSEA. Trimming at V came to 7 bases and at J to 4 bases, leaving 7 bases not matched to a gene. The CDR3 loop is CSGAPAGGYNEQFF. DNA of the CDR3: TGCAGCGGGGCCCCAGCGGGAGGGTACAATGAGCAGTTCTTC.

This chain's CDR3 is CSAPSSVAGGGNEQFF. In nucleotides, the CDR3 is TGCAGTGCTCCCTCTTCCGTAGCGGGAGGGGGCAATGAGCAGTTCTTC. The chain joins TRBV20-1 to TRBJ2-1, with 11 bases identical to TRBD2. The CDR3 runs 16 residues. The V segment lost 5 bases and the J segment 6 bases; nucleotides outside the gene matches: 12. Germline V lookup: CDR1 DFQATT, CDR2 SNEGSKA (reference sequence).

The chain is built from TRBV29-1 and TRBJ2-7; D is ambiguous. From germline, CDR1 is SQVTM and CDR2 ANQGSEA. The CDR3 sequence is 13 residues long. With 4 bases removed from V and 0 bases from J, the gap between germline ends came to 10 bases. The CDR3: CSVGPTSSYEQYF. CDR3 coding DNA: TGCAGCGTTGGACCCACGAGCTCCTACGAGCAGTACTTC.

The V call is TRBV7-9, the J call TRBJ2-3, with 12 bases matching TRBD2. The J segment lost 0 bases and the V segment lost 4 bases, leaving 11 bases of the junction unmatched. CDR1 and CDR2 from the germline V gene are SEHNR and FQNEAQ (reference sequence). This CDR3 region has 19 residues. This CDR3 reads CASSSFGTSGPDSTDTQYF. In DNA, the CDR3 is TGTGCCAGCAGCTCGTTCGGGACTAGCGGGCCAGACAGCACAGATACGCAGTATTTT.

The chain has TRBV5-5 and TRBJ2-7; D possibly corresponds to TRBD1 (6 bases). The germline CDR1 and CDR2 sequences are SGHKS and YYEKEE (reference sequence). The CDR3 has 15 amino acids. Trimming took off 3 bases at V and 0 bases at J, with 13 bases between the two ends. As DNA, the CDR3 is TGTGCCAGCAGCTGGGGGCCAGACAACTCCTACGAGCAGTACTTC. It translates to CASSWGPDNSYEQYF.

The rearrangement uses TRBV2 and TRBJ2-1; unclear D gene. This CDR3 is 11 amino acids long. Germline CDR1 reads SNHLY; CDR2 reads FYNNEI. The ends were cut back, 6 bases at V and 8 bases at J, with 8 bases in the middle. The CDR3 nucleotides read TGTGCCAGCAGATCAGTGGATGAGCAGTTCTTC. Amino acids: CASRSVDEQFF.

Only one count was recorded for this clonotype. The gene calls are TRBV27 and TRBJ1-5; D is perhaps TRBD1 (5 bases). The V end lost 0 bases, the J end lost 5 bases, and 8 bases lay between the germline ends. Germline loops: CDR1 MNHEY, CDR2 SMNVEV (reference sequence). CDR3 length equals 14 residues. The CDR3 here is CASSLSGPHQPQHF. DNA for the CDR3: TGTGCCAGCAGTTTATCGGGACCCCATCAGCCCCAGCATTTT.

This chain connects TRBV7-9 to TRBJ2-1, with 10 bases lining up with TRBD2. CDR3 length equals 15 residues. Germline CDR1 reads SEHNR; CDR2 reads FQNEAQ (reference sequence). Trimming took 7 bases from V and 7 from J; bases not matched to a gene: 10. CDR3 DNA sequence: TGTGCCAGCATGCCGCTAGCGGGAGAAGGGAATGAGCAGTTCTTC. This codes for CASMPLAGEGNEQFF.

The chain's CDR3 is CSASRDSSNTEAFF. Written as DNA, the CDR3 is TGCAGTGCTAGTCGGGACAGCTCGAACACTGAAGCTTTCTTT. The V call is TRBV20-1, the J call TRBJ1-1; 7 bases line up with TRBD1. The junction had 5 bases not matched to a gene; V was cut back by 3 bases and J by 1 base. This CDR3 has 14 amino acids. Looked up from germline, CDR1 is DFQATT and CDR2 is SNEGSKA (reference sequence).

This chain links TRBV3-1 with TRBJ1-2; D remains unclear. This CDR3 comprises 11 residues. V was trimmed by 3 bases and J by 5 bases, leaving 4 bases between them. Germline assignment: CDR1 LGHDT and CDR2 YNNKEL (reference sequence). CDR3 in amino acids: CASSQEYGYTF. Here the CDR3 DNA reads TGTGCCAGCAGCCAGGAATATGGCTACACCTTC.

In its sample, this clonotype was seen a few times. The chain recombines TRBV10-3 with TRBJ2-7, with 11 bases lining up with TRBD1. J was trimmed by 2 bases and V by 7 bases; bases with no gene match: 1. CDR3 length equals 13 residues. Germline loops: CDR1 ENHRY, CDR2 SYGVKD. Here the CDR3 reads CAIMGQGAYEQYF. CDR3 DNA: TGTGCCATCATGGGACAGGGGGCCTACGAGCAGTACTTC.

This clonotype was found a few times. The chain couples TRBV4-3 to TRBJ2-1; 7 bases agree with TRBD2. In germline, CDR1 is LGHNA, CDR2 YSLEER. This CDR3 region has 19 residues. V gave up 4 bases and J gave up 2 bases; unmatched junction bases: 17. CDR3 nucleotide sequence: TGCGCCAGCAGCCTTCGTATCGGCACCGGGGGGACTCCCTACAATGAGCAGTTCTTC. Amino acids: CASSLRIGTGGTPYNEQFF.

CDR3 sequence: CASSWGTENEKLFF. The CDR3 DNA is TGTGCCAGCAGCTGGGGGACGGAAAATGAAAAACTGTTTTTT. The chain couples TRBV7-8 to TRBJ1-4, with D perhaps matching TRBD1 (5 bases). CDR3 length equals 14 residues. Germline V gene lookup returns CDR1 SGHVS and CDR2 FQNEAQ. Between the trimmed V and J ends, which lost 4 bases and 5 bases, there was a span of 11 bases.

The gene calls are TRBV15 and TRBJ2-5; D gene uncertain. Germline lookup yields CDR1 LNHNV and CDR2 YYDKDF (reference sequence). V dropped 0 bases and J dropped 5 bases, with 16 bases sitting between them. The CDR3 loop spans 16 amino acids. The CDR3 DNA reads TGTGCCACCAGCAGAGATACCGCCGGTATGAAGGAGACCCAGTACTTC. This gives the protein CATSRDTAGMKETQYF.

The rearrangement joins TRBV20-1 to TRBJ2-7, with a tentative D call TRBD2 (5 bases). Deletions cut 6 bases from V and 1 base from J, with 16 bases between. This CDR3 comprises 14 residues. CDR1 is DFQATT, CDR2 SNEGSKA, per germline (reference sequence). Here the CDR3 reads CSATDEGASYEQYF. CDR3 bases: TGCAGTGCCACCGACGAGGGAGCGTCCTACGAGCAGTACTTC.

The rearrangement joins TRBV28 to TRBJ2-3; unclear D gene. The CDR3 spans 16 residues. V was shortened by 2 bases and J by 0 bases, with 12 bases between the two germline ends. From germline, CDR1 is MDHEN and CDR2 SYDVKM. CDR3 DNA sequence: TGTGCCAGCAGTTTAAACGCCGGCTCTAGCACAGATACGCAGTATTTT. This codes for CASSLNAGSSTDTQYF.

V usage is TRBV5-1 and J usage is TRBJ2-5; no reliable D call. The CDR3 is 15 amino acids. V was trimmed by 0 bases and J by 4 bases, leaving 13 bases between them. CDR1 is SGHRS and CDR2 is YFSETQ in the germline V gene. The DNA for the CDR3 is TGCGCCAGCAGCTTGGAGGGTTACCTTTCAGAGACCCAGTACTTC. This gives the protein CASSLEGYLSETQYF.

The V gene is TRBV7-9, the J gene TRBJ2-7, with 8 bases fitting TRBD1. V lost 5 bases to trimming and J lost 6 bases; unmatched junction nucleotides: 9. Germline CDR1 reads SEHNR; CDR2 reads FQNEAQ (reference sequence). This CDR3 is 14 amino acids long. CDR3 coding DNA: TGTGCCAGCAGCCTAGGACAGGGCCCCGGCGAGCAGTACTTC. Its translation is CASSLGQGPGEQYF. Using reference TRBV7-9 and TRBJ2-7 for the parts outside the CDR3, the full variable domain is DTGVSQNPRHKITKRGQNVTFRCDPISEHNRLYWYRQTLGQGPEFLTYFQNEAQLEKSRLLSDRFSAERPKGSFSTLEIQRTEQGDSAMYLCASSLGQGPGEQYFGPGTRLTVT.

This clonotype was counted once. The chain uses TRBV20-1 and TRBJ2-3, with D unresolved. V was shortened by 1 base and J by 4 bases, with 12 bases between the two germline ends. CDR1 is DFQATT and CDR2 is SNEGSKA in the germline V gene (reference sequence). The CDR3 totals 14 residues. CDR3 sequence reads: CSARGQLGADTQYF. CDR3 nucleotides: TGCAGTGCTAGAGGACAACTGGGCGCAGATACGCAGTATTTT.

This clonotype was seen a single time. This chain joins TRBV6-5 and TRBJ2-7, with 7 bases matching TRBD2. The CDR3 sequence is 17 residues long. After removal of 4 bases from V and 2 bases from J, the junction contained 14 bases not matched to a gene. Per the germline V gene, CDR1 is MNHEY and CDR2 is SVGAGI. CDR3 protein: CASSWGRDQLNPYEQYF. The CDR3 DNA follows: TGTGCCAGCAGTTGGGGGAGGGACCAATTAAATCCCTACGAGCAGTACTTC.

This chain joins TRBV7-3 and TRBJ2-1, with a possible D match to TRBD2 (5 bases). The length of the CDR3 is 16 residues. CDR1 and CDR2 from the germline V gene are SGHTA and FQGTGA. Deletions cut 1 base from V and 4 bases from J, with 14 bases between. The CDR3 loop reads CASSLKGQRPYNEQFF. CDR3 in DNA: TGTGCCAGCAGCTTAAAAGGTCAGCGGCCTTACAATGAGCAGTTCTTC.